The T cell receptor beta chain under discussion was sequenced for a study of T cell repertoires in cytomegalovirus infection. Study-level information: Public TCR beta signatures provided an indication of both CMV infection and a matching HLA type.

Germline loops: CDR1 SQVTM, CDR2 ANQGSEA. This CDR3 region has 18 residues. V dropped 3 bases and J dropped 5; count of bases not matched to a gene: 15. Regarding the study as a whole: The ex vivo response was dominated by HLA-C-restricted CMV-specific TCR beta clonotypes. Identification of carriers of CMV plus the relevant HLA was performed using cumulative public TCR beta family frequency.

This clonotype was seen a few times. Antigen unknown. TCRdb processed the reads anew with MiXCR; each CDR3 protein has one entry. This table has 740,000 or so distinct CDR3 sequences, less than 40% appearing once. This rearrangement joins TRBV29-1 to TRBJ2-3, with TRBD2 matching 12 bases. The TCR was taken from a human donor in good health (CMV status not recorded). Some clones in this sample may be carry-over from other donors' samples. The sample taken for sequencing was PBMCs. DNA for the CDR3: TGCAGCGTTGATGGAATAAAGACTAGCGGGGGCCACGGAGATACGCAGTATTTT. Translating gives CSVDGIKTSGGHGDTQYF.